These 18 T cell receptor beta chains came from one sample sequenced in a study of T cell responses to AZD1222 COVID-19 vaccine listed by TCRdb under 2021. This specimen's time point label, interpreted: baseline before first vaccination. The library was obtained by the immunoSEQ multiplex PCR assay. In TCRdb, the immuneACCESS table is reduced to in-frame sequences with V and J assigned. These tables do not hold every clone; where another copy was compared, an unresolved V gene accounts for under half, and the others remain unexplained. The sample data list around 200,000 clones, and over 85% of these were observed just once. About 3.9% of the sample comes from the top ten. Material: peripheral blood, obtained on day 0 of AZD1222 vaccination. These receptors originate from an adult in good health.

The chain links TRBV5-6 to TRBJ2-1; the D is unclear. Trimming cost V 0 bases and J 0 bases, with 7 bases left between them. CDR1 and CDR2 from the germline V gene are SGHDT and YYEEEE. The CDR3 has 15 residues. CDR3 residues: CASSLDASSYNEQFF. In nucleotides, the CDR3 is TGTGCCAGCAGCTTGGACGCTAGCTCCTACAATGAGCAGTTCTTC.

This sequence joins TRBV30 and TRBJ1-2, with 8 bases lining up with TRBD1. The length of the CDR3 is 15 residues. Germline CDR1 is GTSNPN and CDR2 is SVGIG (reference sequence). V was clipped by 2 bases and J by 4 bases; unmatched bases: 9. Here the CDR3 DNA reads TGTGCCTGGAGTTACGGCTCAGGGGGCGGCTATGGCTACACCTTC. Protein sequence: CAWSYGSGGGYGYTF.

The gene calls are TRBV11-2 and TRBJ2-7, with D uncertain. The V gene's germline CDR1 is SGHAT and CDR2 FQNNGV. V lost 0 bases to trimming and J lost 3 bases, with 12 bases between them. This CDR3 comprises 15 residues. The CDR3 is CASSLDPNARYEQYF. CDR3 in DNA: TGTGCCAGCAGCTTAGACCCCAACGCACGCTACGAGCAGTACTTC. The full variable domain, rest sourced from reference TRBV11-2 and TRBJ2-7, is EAGVAQSPRYKIIEKRQSVAFWCNPISGHATLYWYQQILGQGPKLLIQFQNNGVVDDSQLPKDRFSAERLKGVDSTLKIQPAKLEDSAVYLCASSLDPNARYEQYFGPGTRLTVT.

This clone came up once. DNA of the CDR3: TGTGCCAGCAGGGGACAGAACACTGAAGCTTTCTTT. As protein: CASRGQNTEAFF. V gene TRBV6-4 combines with J gene TRBJ1-1, with D perhaps TRBD1 (6 bases). The germline V and J ends were trimmed by 6 bases and 1 base, with 6 bases remaining between them. The V gene's germline CDR1 is MRHNA and CDR2 SNTAGT. The CDR3 contains 12 residues.

The DNA of the CDR3 is TGTGCCAGCAGCCATCCCGGGACAGGCTATGGCTACACCTTC. This gives the protein CASSHPGTGYGYTF. This rearrangement joins TRBV4-2 to TRBJ1-2; 8 nucleotides line up with TRBD1. This CDR3 has 14 amino acids. The J segment lost 4 bases and the V segment lost 3 bases, leaving 4 bases of the junction unmatched. Germline V gene data show CDR1 as LGHNA and CDR2 as YNFKEQ.

This clone came up a few times. The chain has TRBV27 and TRBJ1-2; no clear D gene. The germline V gene has CDR1 MNHEY and CDR2 SMNVEV (reference sequence). The CDR3 has 14 amino acids. V gave up 2 bases and J gave up 0 bases, with 7 bases separating them. CDR3 in amino acids: CASSLKGSNYGYTF. DNA of the CDR3: TGTGCCAGCAGTTTAAAGGGATCTAACTATGGCTACACCTTC.

The chain carries TRBV5-5 and TRBJ2-3; D might be TRBD1 or TRBD2, each matching 5 bases. Germline V lookup: CDR1 SGHKS, CDR2 YYEKEE (reference sequence). Between the trimmed V and J ends, which lost 1 base and 2 bases, there was a span of 17 bases. This CDR3 is 17 amino acids long. This CDR3 reads CASSLSGSGPFTDTQYF. CDR3 in DNA: TGTGCCAGCAGCTTGTCGGGTTCGGGACCATTCACAGATACGCAGTATTTT.

This chain connects TRBV2 to TRBJ2-2; the D is unclear. Trimming stripped 5 bases from V and 5 bases from J, with 18 bases between. The CDR3 consists of 16 residues. Germline-derived CDR1 and CDR2 are SNHLY and FYNNEI. CDR3 in amino acids: CASSTQTPLGTGELFF. CDR3 coding DNA: TGTGCCAGCAGTACCCAGACACCCTTAGGAACCGGGGAGCTGTTTTTT.

CDR3: CASGLARGGSQPQHF. DNA of the CDR3: TGTGCTAGTGGTTTGGCCCGCGGCGGGAGTCAGCCCCAGCATTTT. This rearrangement joins TRBV12-5 to TRBJ1-5; no firm D call. The CDR3 has 15 amino acids. The V and J ends lost 1 base and 6 bases respectively, with 13 bases between them. The V gene's germline CDR1 is LGHNT and CDR2 FRNRAP.

The chain employs TRBV2 and TRBJ1-1, with D tentatively TRBD1 (5 bases). Per germline, CDR1 SNHLY and CDR2 FYNNEI. The CDR3 is 13 residues long. V lost 10 bases, J lost 4 bases, and 16 bases lay in between. CDR3: CAKRDPGVTEAFF. CDR3 DNA: TGTGCCAAAAGGGACCCGGGGGTCACTGAAGCTTTCTTT.

This clone showed up just a few times. This rearrangement joins TRBV5-1 to TRBJ1-2; 10 bases match TRBD1. The CDR3 runs 16 residues. With V trimmed by 5 bases and J by 5 bases, 12 bases remained unmatched. The germline CDR1 and CDR2 sequences are SGHRS and YFSETQ. CDR3 coding DNA: TGCGCCAGCAGAAAACCCGGGACAGGGGTACGGTATGGCTACACCTTC. It yields the protein CASRKPGTGVRYGYTF.

This clone was observed a single time. CDR3 nucleotide sequence: TGTGCCAGCAGCCAGGAAAACTCCAACACGGAGTTGTTCACAGATACGCAGTATTTT. It specifies CASSQENSNTELFTDTQYF. The genes are TRBV13 and TRBJ2-3; D remains ambiguous. The germline gives CDR1 PRHDT, CDR2 FYEKMQ (reference sequence). The CDR3 length is 19 residues. V dropped 5 bases and J dropped 2 bases, with 26 bases sitting between them.

The chain carries TRBV29-1 and TRBJ1-4; the D gene is possibly TRBD1 (5 bases). Germline V gene data show CDR1 as SQVTM and CDR2 as ANQGSEA. The CDR3 runs to 11 residues. The V end lost 6 bases, the J end lost 8 bases, and 10 bases lay between the germline ends. In DNA form, the CDR3 reads TGCAGCGTCCAGGGTGAGGAAAAACTGTTTTTT. Its protein product is CSVQGEEKLFF. The full variable domain, in which reference TRBV29-1 and TRBJ1-4 provide the parts outside the CDR3, is SAVISQKPSRDICQRGTSLTIQCQVDSQVTMMFWYRQQPGQSLTLIATANQGSEATYESGFVIDKFPISRPNLTFSTLTVSNMSPEDSSIYLCSVQGEEKLFFGSGTQLSVL.

The V gene is TRBV19, the J gene TRBJ2-1; 9 bases fit TRBD1. Germline CDR1 and CDR2: LNHDA and SQIVND (reference sequence). The V gene end was trimmed by 5 bases and the J gene end by 3 bases; junction bases not matched to a gene: 2. This CDR3 contains 14 residues. CDR3 DNA sequence: TGTGCCAGTAGTGCGGACAGGGGCTACAATGAGCAGTTCTTC. Its translation: CASSADRGYNEQFF.

The V call is TRBV6-5, the J call TRBJ1-2; tentative D call: TRBD1 (5 bases). The CDR3 runs to 12 residues. Germline V lookup: CDR1 MNHEY, CDR2 SVGAGI. Trimming pared 6 bases from V and 8 bases from J, leaving 13 bases between. The CDR3 nucleotides read TGTGCCAGCAGGGGACGGCCGGTCGGCTACACCTTC. Encoded protein: CASRGRPVGYTF.

This chain uses TRBV14 with TRBJ2-7; D unresolved. Germline-derived CDR1 and CDR2 are SGHDN and FVKESK. This CDR3 has 11 residues. V was trimmed by 3 bases and J by 7 bases, leaving 7 bases between them. DNA of the CDR3: TGTGCCAGCAGCCAGGGTGTAGAGCAGTACTTC. This gives the protein CASSQGVEQYF.

The chain employs TRBV3-1 (or the pseudogene TRBV3-2) and TRBJ1-1; D might be TRBD1 (6 bases). The CDR3 sequence is 15 residues long. Germline CDR1 and CDR2: LGHDT and YNNKEL (reference sequence). V was clipped by 5 bases and J by 1 base, with 14 bases between them. CDR3 sequence: CASSGKLTGNTEAFF. In nucleotides, the CDR3 is TGTGCCAGCAGCGGAAAACTGACAGGGAACACTGAAGCTTTCTTT.

This rearrangement joins TRBV2 to TRBJ2-7; weak D call: TRBD1 (6 bases). This CDR3 spans 14 amino acids. The V end lost 6 bases, the J end lost 1 base, and 13 bases lay between the germline ends. Germline CDR1 is SNHLY and CDR2 is FYNNEI. CDR3 sequence (DNA): TGTGCCAGCAGATCTTCCGGGACATCCTACGAGCAGTACTTC. The encoded protein is CASRSSGTSYEQYF.